Each of the 16 T cell receptor beta chains below was sequenced from the same sample in a study of beta chain features in type 1 diabetes. General study findings and limits: A moderate, significant TCRB CDR3 shortening appeared in type 1 diabetes across four CD4+ subsets.

cDNA synthesis used the whole RNA isolate, giving expressed TCRB sequences. Sequencing was performed with immunoSEQ multiplex PCR; in TCRdb, only in-frame clones are kept and a portion is missing. The repertoire has about 650,000 clones, around 12% of them found once; the top ten carry roughly 0.12%. These TCRs' antigens remain unknown. Sequenced: naive CD4+ T cells from blood. These receptor sequences come from a man aged 30-40 years with type 1 diabetes.

This clone was observed a few times. This chain joins TRBV2 and TRBJ1-5; TRBD1 agrees at 8 bases. V was clipped by 6 bases and J by 6 bases; unmatched bases: 7. The CDR3 is 14 amino acids. Per the germline V gene, CDR1 is SNHLY and CDR2 is FYNNEI. Written as DNA, the CDR3 is TGTGCCAGCAGCCCTGACAGGGGAGGTCAGCCCCAGCATTTT. This gives the protein CASSPDRGGQPQHF.

The chain combines TRBV7-6 with TRBJ2-5; D is unclear. From germline, CDR1 is SGHVS and CDR2 FNYEAQ. Trimming pared 2 bases from V and 6 bases from J, leaving 10 bases between. The CDR3 is made up of 13 amino acids. CDR3 in amino acids: CASSLTLSKTQYF. As DNA, the CDR3 is TGTGCCAGCAGCTTAACGCTCTCTAAGACCCAGTACTTC.

This clone showed up just a few times. J is TRBJ2-4 and V is TRBV7-2; maybe TRBD2 (5 bases). There are 13 residues in the CDR3. Germline CDR1 SGHTA, CDR2 FQGNSA. The germline V and J ends were trimmed by 2 bases and 8 bases, with 10 bases remaining between them. The CDR3 spells CASSLTPRDIQYF. Written as DNA, the CDR3 is TGTGCCAGCAGCTTAACTCCGAGGGACATTCAGTACTTC.

This chain uses TRBV9 with TRBJ1-1; D is unclear. Trimming took off 0 bases at V and 1 base at J, with 7 bases between the two ends. Germline V gene lookup returns CDR1 SGDLS and CDR2 YYNGEE. The CDR3 is made up of 14 amino acids. CDR3 loop: CASSVALENTEAFF. The CDR3 DNA reads as TGTGCCAGCAGCGTAGCTCTCGAGAACACTGAAGCTTTCTTT.

A remark on this clone: Sequence at one end of the junction differs from germline and may be a read error. The gene calls are TRBV9 and TRBJ1-6; TRBD1 matches 7 bases. Per the germline V gene, CDR1 is SGDLS and CDR2 is YYNGEE. The CDR3 runs 14 residues. CDR3 residues: CASSAGTVREDLTF. The CDR3 DNA is TGTGCCAGCAGCGCCGGGACAGTACGGGAAGACCTCACCTTT.

On this clone itself: This may be a read error, as it is one base from a much larger clone. The chain recombines TRBV2 with TRBJ2-7; 8 bases are shared with TRBD1. V lost 5 bases to trimming and J lost 3 bases; unmatched junction nucleotides: 3. The CDR3 is 13 residues long. Germline CDR1 and CDR2: SNHLY and FYNNEI. CDR3 coding DNA: TGTGCCAGCAGTCCCGGGACAGGCTACGAGCAGTACTTC. Translation gives CASSPGTGYEQYF.

V gene TRBV5-1 combines with J gene TRBJ2-5, with 10 bases aligning to TRBD2. The CDR3 covers 16 residues. In germline, CDR1 is SGHRS, CDR2 YFSETQ. V trimming: 3 bases; J trimming: 3 bases; junction bases outside the gene matches: 8. The CDR3 DNA follows: TGCGCCAGCAGCTCCTCAGCGGGGGGGCCCGAAGAGACCCAGTACTTC. It translates to CASSSSAGGPEETQYF. The whole variable domain, remainder taken from reference TRBV5-1 and TRBJ2-5, is KAGVTQTPRYLIKTRGQQVTLSCSPISGHRSVSWYQQTPGQGLQFLFEYFSETQRNKGNFPGRFSGRQFSNSRSEMNVSTLELGDSALYLCASSSSAGGPEETQYFGPGTRLLVL.

J is TRBJ2-1 and V is TRBV10-3, with TRBD1 as a possible D gene (6 bases). CDR3 length equals 12 residues. V lost 3 bases, J lost 8 bases, and 8 bases lay in between. Per germline, CDR1 ENHRY and CDR2 SYGVKD. The CDR3 nucleotides are TGTGCCATCAGTGAACAGGGCGATGAGCAGTTCTTC. Protein sequence: CAISEQGDEQFF.

CDR3 in amino acids: CASRRAGTGTHEQYF. The CDR3 DNA is TGTGCCAGCAGAAGAGCCGGGACAGGGACCCACGAGCAGTACTTC. The chain employs TRBV6-5 and TRBJ2-7, with TRBD1 matching 9 bases. The CDR3 is made up of 15 amino acids. Trimming removed 6 bases from V and 5 bases from J; junction bases left unmatched: 11. Germline V gene data show CDR1 as MNHEY and CDR2 as SVGAGI.

The V and J genes are TRBV27 and TRBJ2-5; D gene ambiguous. V was cut by 4 bases and J by 5 bases, with 2 bases left in between. Germline CDR1 and CDR2: MNHEY and SMNVEV (reference sequence). The CDR3 extends over 10 amino acids. The chain's CDR3 is CASSYETQYF. The CDR3 bases are TGTGCCAGCAGTTATGAGACCCAGTACTTC.

V usage is TRBV29-1 and J usage is TRBJ1-4; D remains unclear. CDR3 length equals 12 residues. The V gene's germline CDR1 is SQVTM and CDR2 ANQGSEA. Trimming cost V 1 base and J 14 bases, with 14 bases left between them. CDR3 DNA: TGCAGCGTTGAAGTTCCGGGGATTAAGCTGTTTTTT. The encoded protein is CSVEVPGIKLFF.

The V gene is TRBV7-9, the J gene TRBJ2-5; possible D gene TRBD2, 6 bases. Germline CDR1 is SEHNR and CDR2 is FQNEAQ (reference sequence). This CDR3 is built from 16 residues. The V gene lost 5 bases and the J gene lost 5 bases, with 21 bases spanning the gap. The CDR3: CASSPPSREPAETQYF. CDR3 nucleotide sequence: TGTGCCAGCAGCCCCCCCTCCCGGGAGCCGGCGGAGACCCAGTACTTC.

The chain joins TRBV7-9 to TRBJ2-5; D is possibly TRBD1 (5 bases). There are 15 residues in the CDR3. Deletions cut 1 base from V and 0 bases from J, with 9 bases between. Germline V gene lookup returns CDR1 SEHNR and CDR2 FQNEAQ (reference sequence). The CDR3 loop is CASSLGQTYQETQYF. The DNA for the CDR3 is TGTGCCAGCAGCTTAGGACAGACGTACCAAGAGACCCAGTACTTC.

The J gene is TRBJ2-1, the V gene TRBV7-9; TRBD2 matches at 7 bases. The trim removed 6 bases at V and 3 bases at J, leaving 5 bases unmatched. Germline V gene sequence: CDR1 SEHNR, CDR2 FQNEAQ (reference sequence). This CDR3 comprises 14 residues. Here the CDR3 reads CASRDIAGYNEQFF. The CDR3 coding sequence is TGTGCCAGCAGGGACATAGCGGGCTACAATGAGCAGTTCTTC.

This chain links TRBV25-1 with TRBJ2-1; 9 nucleotides match TRBD2. Germline CDR1 and CDR2: MGHDK and SYGVNS. The CDR3 length is 15 residues. V lost 2 bases, J lost 8 bases, and 7 bases stayed unmatched. The CDR3 DNA reads as TGTGCCAGCAGTGAACAGCTAGCGGGGTGGTATGAGCAGTTCTTC. Translating gives CASSEQLAGWYEQFF.

The V gene is TRBV7-2, the J gene TRBJ2-7; TRBD1 matches 7 bases. The CDR3 length is 14 residues. J gave up 2 bases and V 6 bases, and 7 bases lay outside the gene matches. CDR1 is SGHTA, CDR2 FQGNSA, per germline. DNA of the CDR3: TGTGCCAGCAGTCGGGACAGAACCACCTACGAGCAGTACTTC. It is translated as CASSRDRTTYEQYF.